This TCR beta chain was sequenced in a study of radiation and T cells in renal cell carcinoma. Regarding time point: blood 2 weeks post-SBRT. The treatment was: 15 Gy SBRT to primary tumor, nephrectomy 4 weeks later. Blood was sampled at baseline, 2 weeks and 4 weeks after SBRT. Findings of the study overall: Without pretreatment biopsies, baseline tumor clonotype presence was undetermined. In blood, top tumor clones expanded by 2 weeks, shrinking by 4.

The CDR3 sequence is 16 residues long. Germline CDR1 reads SGHNT; CDR2 reads YYREEE (reference sequence). V dropped 1 base and J dropped 1 base, with 11 bases sitting between them. Turning to this clone: Antigen: not known.

Repertoires were generated with immunoSEQ multiplex PCR, while TCRdb's copy carries only in-frame clones and drops some. The sample contains about 150,000 clones, around 90% of which appear only once. The specimen was blood, collected from a patient whose treatment included radiotherapy and nephrectomy. The gene calls are TRBV5-4 and TRBJ2-2; TRBD2 is a possible D gene (5 bases). This TCR derives from a woman aged 45-65 years with renal cell carcinoma. The CDR3 region has the DNA TGTGCCAGCAGCTTGCGTCTAGCTTGGAACACCGGGGAGCTGTTTTTT. Protein sequence: CASSLRLAWNTGELFF.